This TCR beta chain derives from a study of cytomegalovirus exposure and HLA in healthy donors. Primers included in the PCR were 60 Vbeta and 13 Jbeta primers. Data came from immunoSEQ multiplex PCR; TCRdb stores just in-frame clones and leaves some out. The sample has 95,000 to 150,000 clones; 60% to 80% are singletons. Per germline, CDR1 SGDLS and CDR2 YYNGEE. The CDR3 consists of 13 residues. V lost 0 bases, J lost 4 bases, and 5 bases lay in between. Sequenced sample: PBMCs. The chain couples TRBV9 to TRBJ2-1; D unclear. The clonotype was recovered from a woman between 45 and 60 years old in good health and CMV-seronegative. CDR3 amino acids: CASSVDRYNEQFF. CDR3 nucleotide sequence: TGTGCCAGCAGCGTAGACAGATACAATGAGCAGTTCTTC.